Following are 14 T cell receptor beta chains from one sample sequenced in a study of control samples from healthy donors and cancer patients. Sequencing was performed with immunoSEQ multiplex PCR; in TCRdb, only in-frame clones are kept and a portion is missing. Among 100,000 to 150,000 clones, about nine tenths were seen once, and the ten largest hold almost 2.5%. The sequencing input was blood. Receptors originate from a man between 18 and 35 years old in good health.

Concerning this clone itself: Additional DNA sequences in this sample encode the identical CDR3. The chain's CDR3 is CASRGRGWQSYEQYV. CDR3 DNA sequence: TGTGCCAGCAGGGGGAGGGGTTGGCAGTCCTACGAGCAGTACGTC. The chain couples TRBV9 to TRBJ2-7; TRBD2 matches 7 bases. There are 15 residues in the CDR3. The V gene end was trimmed by 5 bases and the J gene end by 1 base; junction bases not matched to a gene: 9. Germline lookup yields CDR1 SGDLS and CDR2 YYNGEE.

V gene TRBV5-4 combines with J gene TRBJ2-3; possibly TRBD1 for D (6 bases). The CDR3 loop spans 13 amino acids. Trimming stripped 3 bases from V and 4 bases from J, with 9 bases between. Germline V gene sequence: CDR1 SGHNT, CDR2 YYREEE (reference sequence). The CDR3 is CASSSRGADTQYF. The CDR3 DNA reads as TGTGCCAGCAGCTCCAGGGGAGCAGATACGCAGTATTTT.

V and J are TRBV10-1 and TRBJ1-6; D not resolved. The germline V gene has CDR1 WNHNN and CDR2 SYGVQD (reference sequence). CDR3 length: 16 residues. V was clipped by 2 bases and J by 7 bases, with 15 bases between them. The CDR3 DNA reads as TGCGCCAGCAGTGAGGGGAGGACCCCTGGGAATTCACCCCTCCACTTT. Translation gives CASSEGRTPGNSPLHF.

CDR3 loop: CASSLAGRGHGYTF. CDR3 coding DNA: TGTGCCAGCAGCTTGGCCGGCAGGGGGCACGGCTACACCTTC. This chain links TRBV5-4 with TRBJ1-2; TRBD1 aligns across 8 bases. The V gene's germline CDR1 is SGHNT and CDR2 YYREEE (reference sequence). Germline trimming cut 0 bases from V and 8 bases from J; bases unmatched to any gene: 6. The CDR3 runs 14 residues.

The rearrangement joins TRBV5-1 to TRBJ2-5; 9 nucleotides match TRBD2. The germline V gene has CDR1 SGHRS and CDR2 YFSETQ. J gave up 5 bases and V 6 bases, and 8 bases lay outside the gene matches. This CDR3 spans 14 amino acids. The CDR3 DNA reads as TGCGCCAGCATTGCGGGAGGGCCGGGTGAGACCCAGTACTTC. It encodes CASIAGGPGETQYF.

The rearrangement joins TRBV7-9 to TRBJ2-1, with 14 bases lining up with TRBD2. Germline V gives CDR1 SEHNR, CDR2 FQNEAQ (reference sequence). The CDR3 sequence is 16 residues long. Losses at the gene ends were 1 base for V and 9 bases for J; bases not matched to a gene: 5. CDR3: CASSLEGLAGAVEQFF. The CDR3 DNA reads TGTGCCAGCAGCTTAGAGGGACTAGCGGGAGCTGTTGAGCAGTTCTTC.

This rearrangement joins TRBV11-3 to TRBJ2-2, with TRBD2 matching 10 bases. The CDR3 has 16 residues. The trim removed 6 bases at V and 6 bases at J, leaving 10 bases unmatched. Germline assignment: CDR1 SGHNT and CDR2 YENEEA. CDR3: CASSQHIAGGAGELFF. DNA for the CDR3: TGTGCCAGCAGTCAACACATAGCGGGAGGCGCCGGGGAGCTGTTTTTT.

The CDR3 nucleotides read TGTGCCAGCAGTCGTCAAGCGGGGGGTACGTACAATGAGCAGTTCTTC. It codes for CASSRQAGGTYNEQFF. The genes are TRBV2 and TRBJ2-1, with 9 bases fitting TRBD2. J lost 4 bases, V lost 5 bases, and 9 bases had no gene match. Germline values: CDR1 SNHLY, CDR2 FYNNEI. This CDR3 has 16 amino acids.

This sequence joins TRBV7-9 and TRBJ2-3; a possible D gene is TRBD1 (6 bases). Deletions cut 4 bases from V and 4 bases from J, with 15 bases between. Per germline, CDR1 SEHNR and CDR2 FQNEAQ (reference sequence). The CDR3 has 15 amino acids. CDR3 DNA: TGTGCCAGCAGCTCCTTTCCCAGGGGTCCAGATACGCAGTATTTT. This sequence encodes CASSSFPRGPDTQYF.

This sequence joins TRBV19 and TRBJ1-1; D call uncertain. V was trimmed by 7 bases and J by 5 bases, leaving 23 bases between them. CDR1 and CDR2 from the germline V gene are LNHDA and SQIVND (reference sequence). The CDR3 length is 16 residues. The CDR3 DNA reads TGTGCCAGTACCCCGAGGTTGGATTTGGGTTTTACTGAAGCTTTCTTT. Translation gives CASTPRLDLGFTEAFF.

The rearrangement uses TRBV10-1 and TRBJ2-5; 10 positions match TRBD1. The germline gives CDR1 WNHNN, CDR2 SYGVQD (reference sequence). The CDR3 is 15 amino acids. V lost 3 bases, J lost 4 bases, and 5 bases stayed unmatched. DNA for the CDR3: TGCGCCAGCAGTGATCGGGACAGGGGATCAGAGACCCAGTACTTC. It specifies CASSDRDRGSETQYF.

The rearrangement joins TRBV3-1 (or the pseudogene TRBV3-2) to TRBJ2-5; 7 positions match TRBD2. V gave up 4 bases and J gave up 5 bases; unmatched junction bases: 13. Germline-derived CDR1 and CDR2 are LGHDT and YNNKEL (reference sequence). The CDR3 is made up of 16 amino acids. CDR3 sequence (DNA): TGTGCCAGCAGCCCCGGACTAGGTCAACTTTGGGAGACCCAGTACTTC. As protein: CASSPGLGQLWETQYF.

The chain combines TRBV3-1 (or the pseudogene TRBV3-2) with TRBJ1-1; perhaps TRBD1 as D (5 bases). The CDR3 has 18 residues. Germline V gene data show CDR1 as LGHDT and CDR2 as YNNKEL (reference sequence). V lost 0 bases and J 0 bases, leaving 17 bases between the germline ends. The DNA of the CDR3 is TGTGCCAGCAGCCAAGATCTTTTGGGGGAGATATTGAACACTGAAGCTTTCTTT. It specifies CASSQDLLGEILNTEAFF.

The CDR3, as DNA: TGTGCCAGCACCCCGGGGGGCTCCGGGGAGCTGTTTTTT. Translating gives CASTPGGSGELFF. The V and J genes are TRBV13 and TRBJ2-2; D is possibly TRBD2 (7 bases). V lost 7 bases and J 6 bases, leaving 12 bases between the germline ends. CDR1 and CDR2 from the germline V gene are PRHDT and FYEKMQ (reference sequence). The CDR3 is made up of 13 amino acids.